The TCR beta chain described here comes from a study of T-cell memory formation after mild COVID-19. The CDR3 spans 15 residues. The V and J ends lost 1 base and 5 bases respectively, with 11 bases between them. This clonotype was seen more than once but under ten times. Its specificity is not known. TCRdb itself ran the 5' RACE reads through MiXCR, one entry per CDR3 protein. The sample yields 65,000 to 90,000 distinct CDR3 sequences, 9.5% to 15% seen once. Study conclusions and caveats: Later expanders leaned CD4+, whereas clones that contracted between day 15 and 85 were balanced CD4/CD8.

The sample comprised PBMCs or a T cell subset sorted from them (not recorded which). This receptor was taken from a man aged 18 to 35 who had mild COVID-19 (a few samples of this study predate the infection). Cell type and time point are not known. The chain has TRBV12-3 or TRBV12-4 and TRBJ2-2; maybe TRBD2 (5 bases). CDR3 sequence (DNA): TGTGCCAGCAGTTTAGGGCGGAGAGGGACCGGGGAGCTGTTTTTT. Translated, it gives CASSLGRRGTGELFF.